The rows below give T cell receptor beta chains drawn from one sample of a study of patients and donors after allogeneic stem cell transplantation. TCRdb re-called the RT-PCR reads with MiXCR, one entry per CDR3 protein. Altogether about 96,000 distinct CDR3 sequences are present, about 48% being singletons, with the ten largest covering around 55%. The sequenced material came from blood, either unsorted or a sorted T cell fraction (not recorded which). All receptors derive from a human donor who was either an allogeneic HSCT recipient or a stem cell or donor lymphocyte infusion donor (not recorded which). It is not recorded whose cells these are; they may come from a transplant donor. Each CDR3 is given with its conserved first and last residue. The D gene is left open where the match is weak. The size of a clone is reported for some rows only, either as once, few or many, or as a class for expanded clones.

cdr3_nt cdr3_aa d_call j_call v_call clone_size
TGTGCCAGCAGTTTAAGGTCCTACACCCGAGATACGCAGTATTTT CASSLRSYTRDTQYF NA TRBJ2-3 TRBV12-3/TRBV12-4 NA
TGCAGTGCTAGAGAAGGGATATCTGAAAAACTGTTTTTT CSAREGISEKLFF NA TRBJ1-4 TRBV20-1 NA
TGCGCCAGCAGCCACGGACAGGGGGCGAGCTACACCTTC CASSHGQGASYTF TRBD1 TRBJ1-2 TRBV4-3 NA
TGTGCCAGCTACCTTAGCAGACACGCTGTTCCTTACGAGCAGTACTTC CASYLSRHAVPYEQYF NA TRBJ2-7 TRBV18 NA
TGTGCCAGCAGCTTTAGAGGGACTGGAAACACCATATATTTT CASSFRGTGNTIYF NA TRBJ1-3 TRBV7-2 NA
TGTGCCAGCAGTTTAAGGGCCGGCAGATACTATGGCTACACCTTC CASSLRAGRYYGYTF NA TRBJ1-2 TRBV27 few
TGCAGCATCCTCCCGTACGACAGGGATGGAAACGAGCAGTACTTC CSILPYDRDGNEQYF TRBD1 TRBJ2-7 TRBV29-1 many
TGTGCCAGCAGTTGGGGGATCGGCTATGGCTACACCTTC CASSWGIGYGYTF NA TRBJ1-2 TRBV27 NA
TGTGCCACCAGCAGAGGGGAGGACTGGTATTCACCCCTCCACTTT CATSRGEDWYSPLHF NA TRBJ1-6 TRBV15 NA
TGTGCCAGCAGTGATTGGGTTTCGGATGGCTACACCTTC CASSDWVSDGYTF NA TRBJ1-2 TRBV25-1 once
TGCGCCAGCAGCCAAGATTACAGGGTTGATTCTAATGAAAAACTGTTTTTT CASSQDYRVDSNEKLFF NA TRBJ1-4 TRBV4-3 NA
TGTGCCACCGGTTTTCTGGGACAGGGGTACGGTGGCTACACCTTC CATGFLGQGYGGYTF TRBD1 TRBJ1-2 TRBV11-2 NA
TGTGCCAGCCGAGGAGGGACGAAAGGAAACACCATATATTTT CASRGGTKGNTIYF NA TRBJ1-3 TRBV27 NA
TGCAGCGTAACTAGCGGGAACATTCAGTACTTC CSVTSGNIQYF TRBD2 TRBJ2-4 TRBV29-1 NA
TGCGCCAGCAGCTTGTTCCCAGGGACTAGCGGCACCTACGAGCAGTACTTC CASSLFPGTSGTYEQYF TRBD2 TRBJ2-7 TRBV5-1 NA
TGTGCCAGCAGAACGACTAGCGGGAGGGCGGATTACAATGAGCAGTTCTTC CASRTTSGRADYNEQFF TRBD2 TRBJ2-1 TRBV7-9 NA
TGTGCCAGCAGCTTAGCGGTCGGATTCTATGGCTACACCTTC CASSLAVGFYGYTF NA TRBJ1-2 TRBV7-9 few
TGTGCCAGCAGCTTAACCGCGGGAGAGCAGTTCTTC CASSLTAGEQFF NA TRBJ2-1 TRBV7-9 NA
TGTGCCAGCAGCCTCCTGCCGGGACTTGGAAACACCATATATTTT CASSLLPGLGNTIYF NA TRBJ1-3 TRBV7-2 NA
TGTGCCAGCAGGCCTCTACTAGACAGAAATCAGCCCCAGCATTTT CASRPLLDRNQPQHF NA TRBJ1-5 TRBV27 large
TGTGCCAGCAGCCAAGGCTGGGAAAAACTGTTTTTT CASSQGWEKLFF NA TRBJ1-4 TRBV3-1 NA
TGCAGCGCCGGGAGAAGGGACACTGAAGCTTTCTTT CSAGRRDTEAFF NA TRBJ1-1 TRBV29-1 NA
TGCAGCGTTGGGGCGGGAGCGGAAAACATTCAGTACTTC CSVGAGAENIQYF TRBD2 TRBJ2-4 TRBV29-1 once
TGTGCCAGCAGCCACGGGACGAACACCGGGGAGCTGTTTTTT CASSHGTNTGELFF NA TRBJ2-2 TRBV14 NA
TGTGCCAGCAGTGACCTATCTAGGGGGCTTAAGGGCTACACCTTC CASSDLSRGLKGYTF TRBD1 TRBJ1-2 TRBV12-3/TRBV12-4 NA
TGTGCCAGCAGTTCTGGTAGCAATCAGCCCCAGCATTTT CASSSGSNQPQHF NA TRBJ1-5 TRBV12-3/TRBV12-4 NA
TGTGCCAGCAGCTTAGGGGTGAATAATGAAAAACTGTTTTTT CASSLGVNNEKLFF NA TRBJ1-4 TRBV7-9 few
TGTGCCAGCAGTTATACAGGGGGTGAAAAACTGTTTTTT CASSYTGGEKLFF TRBD1 TRBJ1-4 TRBV6-5 NA
TGTGCCAGCAGCGTAGGCCGGGCAGGGAGGGATTCACCCCTCCACTTT CASSVGRAGRDSPLHF NA TRBJ1-6 TRBV9 NA
TGCAGCGTTCAGCATACTGAAGCTTTCTTT CSVQHTEAFF NA TRBJ1-1 TRBV29-1 few
TGCGCCAGCAGTCCCTCGCCAGGACCCTACGAGCAGTACTTC CASSPSPGPYEQYF NA TRBJ2-7 TRBV5-1 NA
TGTGCCAGCCGGTGGGGCGCGTCACCTGGCTACACCTTC CASRWGASPGYTF NA TRBJ1-2 TRBV5-4 NA
TGTGCCAGCAGCCGGACAGGGGAGTTAAGCGTAGCTTTCTTT CASSRTGELSVAFF TRBD1 TRBJ1-1 TRBV3-1 few
TGCGCCAGCAGCCATGGGACAGGGACTACCTATGGCTACACCTTC CASSHGTGTTYGYTF TRBD1 TRBJ1-2 TRBV4-3 NA
TGTGCCAGCAGCCCAATTGGGACCGGGAACACTGAAGCTTTCTTT CASSPIGTGNTEAFF NA TRBJ1-1 TRBV7-9 NA
TGTGCCAGCAGCTCCAGGGCCGTAAGCAATCAGCCCCAGCATTTT CASSSRAVSNQPQHF NA TRBJ1-5 TRBV7-2 NA
TGCGCCAGCAGCCAAGACGGGACTTTCAGGGATACGCAGTATTTT CASSQDGTFRDTQYF NA TRBJ2-3 TRBV4-3 once
TGCGCCAGCAGCTTCGACAGCTCCTCTGGAAACACCATATATTTT CASSFDSSSGNTIYF NA TRBJ1-3 TRBV5-1 NA
TGTGCCAGCAGTTTGATCAGTGAAGCTTTCTTT CASSLISEAFF NA TRBJ1-1 TRBV12-3/TRBV12-4 few
TGTGCCAGCAGCTACCAGGACAGGGACACTGAAGCTTTCTTT CASSYQDRDTEAFF TRBD1 TRBJ1-1 TRBV12-3/TRBV12-4 NA
TGTGCCAGCAGCTTCGGCAGATATAGCAATCAGCCCCAGCATTTT CASSFGRYSNQPQHF NA TRBJ1-5 TRBV13 few
TGTGCCAGCAGTGGCACCGAGCAGTACTTC CASSGTEQYF NA TRBJ2-7 TRBV6-5 NA
TGTGCCAGCTCAGTGGGACCGATCCTGAACACTGAAGCTTTCTTT CASSVGPILNTEAFF NA TRBJ1-1 TRBV18 NA
TGTGCCAGCAGCCGACAGGACCAGGGCAGGCCCCAGCATTTT CASSRQDQGRPQHF NA TRBJ1-5 TRBV12-3/TRBV12-4 NA
TGTGCCAGTAGTGACAGGCCATATGGCTACACCTTC CASSDRPYGYTF NA TRBJ1-2 TRBV19 NA
TGTGCCAGCAGCTCCATAAGGGACTGGGGAAGGGACGGCTACACCTTC CASSSIRDWGRDGYTF NA TRBJ1-2 TRBV11-2 NA
TGTGCCAGCAGCCACTCCCTCCTAGGGAAGACCTACAATGAGCAGTTCTTC CASSHSLLGKTYNEQFF NA TRBJ2-1 TRBV7-9 once
TGTGCCAGCAGCTCAATGCGCGACTATGGCTACACCTTC CASSSMRDYGYTF NA TRBJ1-2 TRBV7-8 few
TGCAGCGCGGACCAAAACACTGAAGCTTTCTTT CSADQNTEAFF NA TRBJ1-1 TRBV29-1 few
TGTGCCAGCTCACCTCGGACCGACGTCTATGGCTACACCTTC CASSPRTDVYGYTF NA TRBJ1-2 TRBV18 NA
TGTGCCAGCAGCCACCTCGAGGGGGCTGCCTATGGCTACACCTTC CASSHLEGAAYGYTF TRBD1 TRBJ1-2 TRBV3-1 NA
TGTGCCAGCACTGAGGCTGGCTCAGTCCTCGGCGGCTACACCTTC CASTEAGSVLGGYTF NA TRBJ1-2 TRBV25-1 NA
TGTGCCAGTAGTATCACCGGGGAGCTGTTTTTT CASSITGELFF NA TRBJ2-2 TRBV19 NA